This TCR beta chain comes out of a study of blood T cell repertoires in COVID-19. The CDR3 has 15 amino acids. The V and J ends lost 4 bases and 7 bases, in that order; junction bases with no gene match: 3. Germline V gives CDR1 WNHNN, CDR2 SYGVQD (reference sequence). Repertoires were generated with immunoSEQ multiplex PCR, while TCRdb's copy carries only in-frame clones and drops some. The data hold 200,000 to 250,000 clones, with roughly 89% observed a single time. The sample consisted of PBMCs or T cells enriched from blood (not recorded which). The sequence was collected from a woman between 40 and 50 years old who had recovered from COVID-19. The chain employs TRBV10-1 and TRBJ2-1; 14 positions agree with TRBD2. The CDR3 DNA reads TGCGCCAGCAGTGGGGGGACTAGCGGGAGTAATGAGCAGTTCTTC. Amino acid sequence: CASSGGTSGSNEQFF.